These 8 T cell receptor beta chains were sequenced from one sample in a study of beta chain features in type 1 diabetes. Isolated RNA was reverse transcribed in full, so expressed TCRB transcripts were sequenced. Method: immunoSEQ multiplex PCR; TCRdb's copy keeps in-frame clones and lacks some. Of 900,000 or so clones in the sample, 17% were seen once. The material sequenced was naive CD4+ T cells from blood. All receptors derive from a woman aged 18 to 35 in good health.

A few counts support this clone. The gene calls are TRBV7-9 and TRBJ2-1; D is unclear. The CDR3 runs to 14 residues. Trimming cost V 1 base and J 6 bases, with 10 bases left between them. Germline V gene lookup returns CDR1 SEHNR and CDR2 FQNEAQ (reference sequence). CDR3 in DNA: TGTGCCAGCAGCTTAGTCTTTGGGCCCAATGAGCAGTTCTTC. It translates to CASSLVFGPNEQFF.

The sample holds a few counts of this clone. The chain links TRBV5-1 to TRBJ2-1; 10 bases agree with TRBD2. With V trimmed by 0 bases and J by 5 bases, 5 bases remained unmatched. The CDR3 contains 16 residues. The V gene's germline CDR1 is SGHRS and CDR2 YFSETQ. CDR3 in DNA: TGCGCCAGCAGCTTGGAAGGACTAGCGGCTAACAATGAGCAGTTCTTC. It encodes CASSLEGLAANNEQFF.

V usage is TRBV25-1 and J usage is TRBJ2-3, with D unclear. V gave up 1 base and J gave up 0 bases, with 5 bases separating them. Germline V gene sequence: CDR1 MGHDK, CDR2 SYGVNS. The CDR3 spans 14 residues. The DNA for the CDR3 is TGTGCCAGCAGTGAATCAGAAAGCACAGATACGCAGTATTTT. The encoded protein is CASSESESTDTQYF.

V is TRBV27 and J is TRBJ2-7, with unresolved D. Trimming left V 10 bases short and J 4 bases short, with 5 bases between. The CDR3 runs to 9 residues. CDR1 is MNHEY and CDR2 is SMNVEV in the germline V gene (reference sequence). In DNA form, the CDR3 reads TGTGCCATCCAATACGAGCAGTACTTC. The encoded protein is CAIQYEQYF.

The sample holds a few counts of this clone. The chain has TRBV4-3 and TRBJ2-7; 7 nucleotides match TRBD1. Germline V gene sequence: CDR1 LGHNA, CDR2 YSLEER. With V trimmed by 4 bases and J by 2 bases, 5 bases remained unmatched. The CDR3 loop spans 14 amino acids. The CDR3 bases are TGCGCCAGCAGCCGCCTTACAGGGGCCTACGAGCAGTACTTC. As protein: CASSRLTGAYEQYF.

This clone turned up a few times. The V and J genes are TRBV7-2 and TRBJ1-2; D gene unclear. Trimming removed 8 bases at V and 4 bases at J, with 29 bases between. Germline V gene lookup returns CDR1 SGHTA and CDR2 FQGNSA. This CDR3 region has 18 residues. The CDR3 is CASRYYELSPEEGYGYTF. The CDR3 nucleotides read TGTGCCAGCCGCTACTACGAGCTTTCGCCAGAGGAGGGCTATGGCTACACCTTC.

CDR3 protein: CAISVRTSTDTQYF. The CDR3 nucleotides read TGTGCCATCAGTGTGCGTACTAGCACAGATACGCAGTATTTT. The chain uses TRBV10-3 and TRBJ2-3; D gene unclear. The length of the CDR3 is 14 residues. Trimming cost V 4 bases and J 0 bases, with 8 bases left between them. Germline loops: CDR1 ENHRY, CDR2 SYGVKD.

V gene TRBV14 combines with J gene TRBJ2-7, with D possibly TRBD2 on 6 matching bases. Germline values: CDR1 SGHDN, CDR2 FVKESK. V lost 6 bases and J lost 6, with 9 bases in between. This CDR3 is 11 amino acids long. As DNA, the CDR3 is TGTGCCAGCAGTGCGGGGTCCGAGCAGTACTTC. It specifies CASSAGSEQYF.